One sample yielded the 19 T cell receptor beta chains listed below, sequenced in a study of CD8+ T cells in alopecia areata. Investigators isolated RNA and reverse transcribed it into cDNA to act as the sequencing template. The table came from immunoSEQ multiplex PCR; TCRdb's copy has only in-frame clones and leaves some out. Altogether roughly 190,000 clones are present, 60% being singletons, with the ten largest covering 3.3%. Treatment reported: oral pan-JAK inhibitor, 5-10 mg twice daily. Sample: CD4+ T cells sorted from blood, taken at week 4, from a patient treated with tofacitinib. Source of these receptors: a human donor with alopecia areata.

The chain links TRBV28 to TRBJ1-5; D is undetermined. The CDR3 loop spans 13 amino acids. In germline, CDR1 is MDHEN, CDR2 SYDVKM. V was cut by 6 bases and J by 3 bases, with 9 bases left in between. The CDR3 loop is CASRRSPNQPQHF. The CDR3 coding sequence is TGTGCCAGCAGGAGGAGTCCCAATCAGCCCCAGCATTTT.

This clone came up a few times. Other DNA sequences of this sample code for an identical CDR3. The V gene is TRBV7-2, the J gene TRBJ1-2; D uncertain. V lost 3 bases and J lost 3, with 8 bases in between. The CDR3 totals 13 residues. The germline CDR1 and CDR2 sequences are SGHTA and FQGNSA. CDR3 coding DNA: TGTGCCAGCAGCTTGGATCGACACTATGGCTACACCTTC. Amino acid sequence: CASSLDRHYGYTF.

The genes are TRBV7-2 and TRBJ2-5; TRBD2 agrees at 10 bases. The ends lost 0 bases at V and 5 bases at J; junction bases unmatched: 3. The CDR3 contains 15 residues. The germline gives CDR1 SGHTA, CDR2 FQGNSA. CDR3 nucleotide sequence: TGTGCCAGCAGCTTAGCCAGCGGGAGGGTGGAGACCCAGTACTTC. Translation gives CASSLASGRVETQYF.

The V call is TRBV4-2, the J call TRBJ1-2, with D tentatively TRBD1 (6 bases). Germline V gene lookup returns CDR1 LGHNA and CDR2 YNFKEQ. CDR3 length: 15 amino acids. V gave up 3 bases and J gave up 0 bases, with 11 bases separating them. CDR3 region: CASSQGTGSNYGYTF. The CDR3 region has the DNA TGTGCCAGCAGCCAGGGCACAGGGTCTAACTATGGCTACACCTTC.

This clone is a singleton in its sample. The sample has other DNA sequences that encode this CDR3 too. The chain carries TRBV5-1 and TRBJ2-5; 7 bases match TRBD1. The CDR3 totals 13 residues. Germline CDR1 SGHRS, CDR2 YFSETQ. J was trimmed by 3 bases and V by 4 bases; bases with no gene match: 3. The CDR3 bases are TGCGCCAGCAGCCTCGGGACAGAAGAGACCCAGTACTTC. It codes for CASSLGTEETQYF.

This chain uses TRBV29-1 with TRBJ2-3; D gene uncertain. The CDR3 is 13 amino acids. V gave up 3 bases and J gave up 2 bases, with 9 bases separating them. CDR1 is SQVTM, CDR2 ANQGSEA, per germline. This chain's CDR3 is CSVEPYLTDTQYF. The CDR3 DNA sequence: TGCAGCGTTGAGCCTTACCTCACAGATACGCAGTATTTT.

V gene TRBV30 combines with J gene TRBJ1-5; no clear D gene. The CDR3 is 13 residues long. Trimming took 0 bases from V and 6 from J, leaving 9 bases between them. Germline V gives CDR1 GTSNPN, CDR2 SVGIG (reference sequence). The CDR3 region has the DNA TGTGCCTGGAGTGTATCAGAGAGTCAGCCCCAGCATTTT. Protein sequence: CAWSVSESQPQHF.

This chain joins TRBV4-1 and TRBJ2-1, with D tentatively TRBD2 (5 bases). Per the germline V gene, CDR1 is MGHRA and CDR2 is YSYEKL. The CDR3 covers 14 residues. V lost 0 bases and J 9 bases, leaving 12 bases between the germline ends. The CDR3 reads CASSQEGRGGEQFF. As DNA, the CDR3 is TGCGCCAGCAGCCAAGAGGGGAGAGGCGGTGAGCAGTTCTTC.

The J gene is TRBJ1-2, the V gene TRBV29-1, with 8 bases fitting TRBD1. Unmatched junction bases numbered 8, after V lost 3 bases and J lost 2 bases. The CDR3 covers 15 residues. The germline gives CDR1 SQVTM, CDR2 ANQGSEA. CDR3 coding DNA: TGCAGCGTTGACCTCAGAAGGACAGGGAACTATGGCTACACCTTC. Protein sequence: CSVDLRRTGNYGYTF.

The rearrangement joins TRBV30 to TRBJ2-5, with 9 bases fitting TRBD2. The CDR3 has 13 amino acids. V lost 4 bases to trimming and J lost 5 bases; unmatched junction nucleotides: 5. CDR1 and CDR2 (germline): GTSNPN, SVGIG (reference sequence). The CDR3 DNA reads TGTGCCTGGACCCCTAGCGGGGTGGAGACCCAGTACTTC. Residues: CAWTPSGVETQYF.

V gene TRBV7-9 combines with J gene TRBJ1-5; possibly TRBD1 for D (6 bases). The CDR3 sequence is 16 residues long. Germline V CDR1 and CDR2: SEHNR, FQNEAQ (reference sequence). V shed 5 bases and J shed 3 bases, with 17 bases lying between them. This chain's CDR3 is CASSQSDRLINQPQHF. CDR3 bases: TGTGCCAGCAGCCAAAGCGACAGGTTAATCAATCAGCCCCAGCATTTT.

The rearrangement joins TRBV28 to TRBJ2-5; 9 bases align to TRBD1. Germline V lookup: CDR1 MDHEN, CDR2 SYDVKM. V shed 7 bases and J 4 bases; nucleotides not matched to a gene: 13. The CDR3 contains 16 residues. This CDR3 is CASTVGAATGGETQYF. The DNA for the CDR3 is TGTGCCAGCACTGTTGGGGCGGCGACAGGGGGAGAGACCCAGTACTTC.

This clone is a singleton in its sample. The chain employs TRBV30 and TRBJ1-1; D is possibly TRBD1 (5 bases). This CDR3 has 12 residues. Per the germline V gene, CDR1 is GTSNPN and CDR2 is SVGIG (reference sequence). Trimming took off 6 bases at V and 6 bases at J, with 14 bases between the two ends. The CDR3 spells CACRGPGAEAFF. In DNA form, the CDR3 reads TGTGCCTGCCGGGGACCTGGGGCTGAAGCTTTCTTT.

The chain is built from TRBV4-1 and TRBJ2-7, with TRBD2 as a possible D gene (6 bases). The CDR3 runs 18 residues. Germline values: CDR1 MGHRA, CDR2 YSYEKL. The V end was cut by 2 bases, the J end by 2 bases, with 22 bases between. The CDR3 DNA is TGCGCCAGCAGCCAACGATTGGGGCGGGGTCGGGACGCCTACGAGCAGTACTTC. This translates into CASSQRLGRGRDAYEQYF.

Only a few counts were recorded for this clone. The J gene is TRBJ1-3, the V gene TRBV5-4, with D possibly being TRBD1 (5 bases). The V gene's germline CDR1 is SGHNT and CDR2 YYREEE (reference sequence). The CDR3 extends over 15 amino acids. Deletions cut 2 bases from V and 3 bases from J, with 12 bases between. The CDR3 protein is CASSLSQGGGNTIYF. For the CDR3, the DNA is TGTGCCAGCAGCTTATCCCAGGGCGGTGGAAACACCATATATTTT.

This clone was counted only a few times. The V and J genes are TRBV30 and TRBJ2-6, with D perhaps matching TRBD1 (6 bases). V lost 7 bases and J 2 bases, leaving 18 bases between the germline ends. Germline-derived CDR1 and CDR2 are GTSNPN and SVGIG (reference sequence). The CDR3 sequence is 16 residues long. The CDR3 region is CAFPKTPGAGANVLTF. The CDR3 DNA sequence: TGTGCCTTCCCAAAGACCCCAGGGGCTGGGGCCAACGTCCTGACTTTC.

Here the CDR3 DNA reads TGTGCCAGCAGCGGCCGGCGGGATCAGCCCCAGCATTTT. This gives the protein CASSGRRDQPQHF. The chain joins TRBV2 to TRBJ1-5; no definite D call. V was cut by 6 bases and J by 5 bases, with 11 bases left in between. The CDR3 runs 13 residues. CDR1 and CDR2 (germline): SNHLY, FYNNEI. The variable domain in full, completed from reference TRBV2 and TRBJ1-5, reads EPEVTQTPSHQVTQMGQEVILRCVPISNHLYFYWYRQILGQKVEFLVSFYNNEISEKSEIFDDQFSVERPDGSNFTLKIRSTKLEDSAMYFCASSGRRDQPQHFGDGTRLSIL.

The chain has TRBV2 and TRBJ1-2; D may be TRBD1 (5 bases). V was shortened by 7 bases and J by 4 bases, with 16 bases between the two germline ends. In germline, CDR1 is SNHLY, CDR2 FYNNEI. The CDR3 totals 14 residues. The CDR3: CASIAGVATYGYTF. The CDR3 coding sequence is TGTGCCAGCATCGCGGGGGTAGCAACCTATGGCTACACCTTC.

V and J are TRBV27 and TRBJ2-7; possible D gene TRBD1, 6 bases. V lost 3 bases and J lost 6, with 12 bases in between. The CDR3 totals 13 residues. From germline, CDR1 is MNHEY and CDR2 SMNVEV (reference sequence). The CDR3 DNA sequence: TGTGCCAGCAGTTTGGGCAGGGGAAGCGAGCAGTACTTC. Its protein is CASSLGRGSEQYF.